This is a list of T cell receptor beta chains from one sample in a study of long-term antiretroviral therapy in people with HIV. Method: immunoSEQ multiplex PCR; TCRdb's copy keeps in-frame clones and lacks some. The table includes about 25,000 clones, around 83% detected once. The source material was unsorted PBMCs, sampled 3 years after starting antiretroviral therapy. All receptors come from a man aged 18-30 years with HIV. CDR3s include the opening cysteine and the closing phenylalanine or tryptophan. The order of the fields is D gene, clone size, V gene, J gene, CDR3 protein, CDR3 DNA. D genes are given only for firm matches. Clone size is not always given. Where it is, it says once, few, many or a class for expanded clones.

TRBD1	NA	TRBV11-2	TRBJ1-2	CASSLDHRGDGYTF	TGTGCCAGCAGCTTAGATCACAGGGGCGATGGCTACACCTTC
NA	NA	TRBV5-5	TRBJ2-7	CASSLAPGSSYEQYF	TGTGCCAGCAGCTTGGCGCCGGGGAGCTCCTACGAGCAGTACTTC
NA	NA	TRBV4-1	TRBJ1-1	CASSQEGGRDTEAFF	TGCGCCAGCAGCCAAGAGGGGGGACGGGACACTGAAGCTTTCTTT
NA	NA	TRBV19	TRBJ1-5	CASSIMGSQPQHF	TGTGCCAGTAGTATAATGGGATCTCAGCCCCAGCATTTT
TRBD1	NA	TRBV5-1	TRBJ1-2	CASSLGSGGGGYGYTF	TGCGCCAGCAGCTTAGGTTCTGGAGGGGGCGGCTATGGCTACACCTTC
TRBD2	NA	TRBV6-4	TRBJ2-3	CASSAGTSGGNTDTQYF	TGTGCCAGCAGCGCCGGGACTAGCGGGGGGAACACAGATACGCAGTATTTT
TRBD1	NA	TRBV11-2	TRBJ2-7	CASRRQGAAEQYF	TGTGCCAGCAGACGACAGGGGGCTGCGGAGCAGTACTTC
NA	NA	TRBV28	TRBJ2-7	CASSLFNEQYF	TGTGCCAGCAGTTTGTTCAACGAGCAGTACTTC
NA	NA	TRBV2	TRBJ2-5	CASRDTLSTQYF	TGTGCCAGCAGAGATACACTGTCGACCCAGTACTTC
TRBD1	NA	TRBV30	TRBJ1-2	CAWGPGGGYTF	TGTGCCTGGGGACCAGGGGGCGGCTACACCTTC
NA	few	TRBV19	TRBJ2-1	CASGRQGRGRNEQFF	TGTGCCAGTGGAAGACAGGGGCGGGGGCGCAATGAGCAGTTCTTC
NA	NA	TRBV5-1	TRBJ1-5	CASSPEGSRGNQPQHF	TGCGCCAGCAGCCCGGAGGGGAGTCGGGGCAATCAGCCCCAGCATTTT
NA	NA	TRBV28	TRBJ2-3	CASSLRASTDTQYF	TGTGCCAGCAGTCTGAGGGCTAGCACAGATACGCAGTATTTT
NA	NA	TRBV9	TRBJ2-1	CASSVGTFRSEQFF	TGTGCCAGCAGCGTAGGAACCTTTAGAAGTGAGCAGTTCTTC
NA	NA	TRBV7-9	TRBJ1-4	CASSSGANEKLFF	TGTGCCAGCTCCTCAGGGGCTAATGAAAAACTGTTTTTT
NA	NA	TRBV7-3	TRBJ2-1	CASSVGPSSYNEQFF	TGTGCCAGCAGTGTCGGGCCGAGCTCCTACAATGAGCAGTTCTTC
NA	NA	TRBV7-8	TRBJ1-4	CASSLRVTNEKLFF	TGTGCCAGCAGCCTCAGGGTGACTAATGAAAAACTGTTTTTT
NA	NA	TRBV5-6	TRBJ1-1	CASSLWTTNTEAFF	TGTGCCAGCAGCTTGTGGACAACGAACACTGAAGCTTTCTTT
NA	NA	TRBV15	TRBJ1-6	CATSSPHGRGNNSPLHF	TGTGCCACCAGCAGCCCGCATGGGAGAGGGAATAATTCACCCCTCCACTTT
NA	NA	TRBV11-2	TRBJ1-1	CASRYQGLNTEAFF	TGTGCCAGCAGATATCAGGGGCTGAACACTGAAGCTTTCTTT
TRBD2	once	TRBV5-1	TRBJ2-1	CASSQRTSDNEQFF	TGCGCCAGCAGCCAAAGGACTAGCGACAATGAGCAGTTCTTC
NA	NA	TRBV4-1	TRBJ2-1	CASSQPQNNEQFF	TGCGCCAGCAGCCAACCCCAGAATAATGAGCAGTTCTTC
NA	NA	TRBV7-3	TRBJ2-2	CASSLVNGASDTGELFF	TGTGCCAGCAGCTTAGTGAATGGAGCATCGGACACCGGGGAGCTGTTTTTT
NA	NA	TRBV19	TRBJ2-1	CASSNGYNEQFF	TGTGCCAGTAGTAATGGATACAATGAGCAGTTCTTC
NA	NA	TRBV5-8	TRBJ1-2	CASSLTEPYYGYTF	TGTGCCAGCAGCCTGACGGAGCCGTACTATGGCTACACCTTC
TRBD1	NA	TRBV28	TRBJ1-2	CASSKTGNSAYGYTF	TGTGCCAGCAGCAAGACAGGGAATAGCGCCTATGGCTACACCTTC
TRBD1	NA	TRBV27	TRBJ1-2	CASSQDRVGSGYTF	TGTGCCAGCAGTCAGGACAGGGTGGGGTCGGGCTACACCTTC
NA	NA	TRBV6-1	TRBJ1-5	CASSERSGVGNQPQHF	TGTGCCAGCAGTGAACGGTCGGGGGTGGGGAATCAGCCCCAGCATTTT
NA	NA	TRBV6-5	TRBJ2-5	CASSYGAFAQETQYF	TGTGCCAGCAGTTACGGTGCTTTTGCCCAAGAGACCCAGTACTTC
TRBD1	NA	TRBV25-1	TRBJ2-3	CASSEGTGGSTDTQYF	TGTGCCAGCAGTGAGGGAACAGGGGGGTCGACAGATACGCAGTATTTT
TRBD2	few	TRBV30	TRBJ2-7	CAWSLGAGGEQYF	TGTGCCTGGTCCTTAGGGGCGGGGGGAGAGCAGTACTTC
NA	NA	TRBV28	TRBJ1-2	CASSSLGGGTIYGYTF	TGTGCCAGCAGTTCCCTAGGCGGGGGAACTATCTATGGCTACACCTTC
NA	NA	TRBV9	TRBJ1-3	CASSAFAGNTIYF	TGTGCCAGCAGCGCTTTTGCTGGAAACACCATATATTTT
NA	few	TRBV6-1	TRBJ1-2	CASSEPTLGRDGYTF	TGTGCCAGCAGTGAACCTACTTTGGGCAGGGATGGCTACACCTTC
NA	few	TRBV19	TRBJ1-5	CASTRRPRGTYSNQPQHF	TGTGCCAGTACCCGTCGTCCCAGGGGCACCTATAGCAATCAGCCCCAGCATTTT
NA	NA	TRBV5-1	TRBJ2-7	CASSLSNMQGREGYEQYF	TGCGCCAGCAGCTTGAGTAACATGCAGGGGCGCGAGGGCTACGAGCAGTACTTC
TRBD1	NA	TRBV10-1	TRBJ2-1	CASSEFRTGLYEQFF	TGCGCCAGCAGTGAGTTTAGGACAGGGTTGTATGAGCAGTTCTTC
NA	few	TRBV7-8	TRBJ1-4	CASSLDGSTNEKLFF	TGTGCCAGCAGCTTAGACGGGTCAACTAATGAAAAACTGTTTTTT
NA	few	TRBV9	TRBJ1-6	CASSVESQRNSPLHF	TGTGCCAGCAGCGTAGAGAGCCAAAGAAATTCACCCCTCCACTTT
NA	once	TRBV7-2	TRBJ2-1	CASSLEADSRSYNEQFF	TGTGCCAGCAGCTTAGAGGCAGACAGTAGGTCCTACAATGAGCAGTTCTTC
TRBD1	NA	TRBV10-3	TRBJ2-7	CAIMDRALGGRSYEQYF	TGTGCCATTATGGACAGGGCCCTAGGGGGTCGTAGCTACGAGCAGTACTTC
NA	NA	TRBV5-1	TRBJ1-1	CASSSGSLRTEAFF	TGCGCCAGCAGCTCCGGGTCCCTTAGGACTGAAGCTTTCTTT
NA	NA	TRBV18	TRBJ1-1	CASAGTNTEAFF	TGTGCCAGCGCAGGGACGAACACTGAAGCTTTCTTT
NA	NA	TRBV19	TRBJ2-7	CASSVDRYSYEQYF	TGTGCCAGTAGTGTCGACAGATACTCCTACGAGCAGTACTTC
NA	NA	TRBV5-6	TRBJ1-2	CASSLLVKGANYGYTF	TGTGCCAGCAGCTTACTGGTTAAGGGAGCTAACTATGGCTACACCTTC
NA	NA	TRBV6-5	TRBJ2-3	CASTSQGNTQYF	TGTGCCAGCACCTCCCAGGGGAATACGCAGTATTTT
NA	once	TRBV18	TRBJ1-3	CASSLDRSLNTIYF	TGTGCCAGCTCCCTGGACAGATCACTCAACACCATATATTTT
NA	once	TRBV2	TRBJ1-2	CASSEAGNYGYTF	TGTGCCAGCAGCGAGGCAGGCAACTATGGCTACACCTTC
NA	NA	TRBV7-9	TRBJ2-3	CAISGVTDTQYF	TGTGCCATCTCGGGGGTCACAGATACGCAGTATTTT
NA	NA	TRBV7-6	TRBJ1-1	CASSLNRDIGLTKNTEAFF	TGTGCCAGCAGCCTTAACCGGGACATCGGACTCACCAAGAACACTGAAGCTTTCTTT
NA	NA	TRBV5-1	TRBJ2-1	CASSSKYQAPLYNEQFF	TGCGCCAGCAGCTCGAAGTACCAGGCCCCTCTTTACAATGAGCAGTTCTTC
NA	NA	TRBV7-8	TRBJ2-5	CASSLGARPPKETQYF	TGTGCCAGCAGCTTAGGGGCTAGGCCTCCAAAAGAGACCCAGTACTTC
NA	NA	TRBV19	TRBJ1-6	CASKGLFNSPLHF	TGTGCCAGTAAGGGACTGTTTAATTCACCCCTCCACTTT